This TCR beta chain was found in a study of T cell responses to AZD1222 COVID-19 vaccine (dated by TCRdb to the early 2020s). For the wider study: A total of just over 230 trial participants underwent TCR sequencing, of whom approximately 200 had received two doses of AZD1222 and roughly 26 had received two doses of the MenACWY control vaccine. Trial participants were enrolled by age into subgroups of 18-55, 56-69 and 70-plus years, and around 140, 26 and 57 TCR-sequenced participants, respectively, were included in these subgroups.

Here V drops 3 bases and J drops 5 bases, and the junction holds 9 bases not matched to any gene. From cysteine to phenylalanine, the CDR3 is 16 amino acids long. Here the CDR3 DNA is all that survives: 48 bases in frame from base 1. CDR1 MDHEN and CDR2 SYDVKM are derived from the germline V gene. The CDR3 regions of human TCRbeta chains were analyzed by immunosequencing. The published analysis was carried out like this. TCRs in the repertoires were matched against a reference library of SARS-CoV-2-specific TCRs that had been generated with the MIRA antigen-specificity platform. Breadth was defined as the fraction of unique TCRs that were SARS-CoV-2-associated. Depth was defined as the fraction of total T cells that were SARS-CoV-2-associated. Each spike-specific TCR was assigned to its reactive spike region and to a CD4 or CD8 class using the MIRA data. Log10-transformed breadth and depth values were compared by one-way ANOVA with Sidak's multiple comparisons tests. Imported from immuneACCESS, the table was reduced by TCRdb to in-frame sequences with V and J called. These copies leave out some clones; in studies compared against another copy, an unresolved V gene accounts for under half, and the cause of the remainder is not known. V and J calls plus clone size are reproduced from that table; the DNA served to infer D and trimming. The sample includes about 160,000 clones, with roughly 94% observed a single time. Of the sample, roughly 5% is held by the ten largest clones.

Study-level results and caveats: Spike-specific TCR breadth and depth rose significantly after two AZD1222 doses compared with day 0 and with MenACWY recipients. Conclusions about previously exposed vaccinees are limited because only six or seven AZD1222 recipients were SARS-CoV-2 seropositive at baseline. The vaccine-associated CD4 TCRs covered the entire spike protein, and the dominant responses fell in regions 160-218 and 743-854. Because no day 14 peak-response samples were available, the repertoires could be characterized only after the peak T cell response. Reportedly, close to half of the unique spike-specific TCRs recognized epitopes lying outside the regions that are mutated in the B.1.351 and B.1.1.7 variants. Participants were mostly white British and included more females than males, and it was suggested by the authors that clonal diversity may have been underestimated. The 56-69-year group was small, and its depth increase did not reach significance, likely because of low power.

Notes on this clone: What this receptor recognizes is not known. Base-call qualities are not available, and no considerably larger clone is one nucleotide away.

This sample's time point label indicates: about 28 days (+/-7) after the second vaccine dose. Because spike-specific TCR depth and breadth did not differ between the two schedules, AZD1222 recipients who got a second dose at roughly 4 weeks were pooled with those who got a second dose at roughly 12 weeks. Vaccinee samples were obtained from the UK trials COV001 and COV002, which included a single-blind randomized controlled phase 2/3 trial of AZD1222 (ChAdOx1 nCoV-19) in healthy adults. Trial participant PBMC samples were collected at day 0 and day 28 after the second dose for TCRbeta chain sequencing.

Recombination connected TRBV28 to TRBJ1-1; 10 of the junction bases match TRBD1. Sequences were derived from peripheral blood, sampled 28 days after the second AZD1222 dose. This receptor was identified in an adult who received the AZD1222 COVID-19 vaccine. The CDR3 protein sequence reads: CASSLTGGTWRTEAFF. The bases are TGTGCCAGCAGTTTGACAGGGGGCACGTGGAGAACTGAAGCTTTCTTT.